This is a list of T cell receptor beta chains from one sample in a study of blood T cell repertoires in COVID-19. The data were produced by immunoSEQ multiplex PCR, yet TCRdb's version contains in-frame clones alone and is incomplete. The profile shows 200,000 to 250,000 clones, approximately 90% of them singletons. The specimen sequenced was peripheral blood. These receptors were taken from a man aged 50 or older with acute or convalescent COVID-19. CDR3s include the opening cysteine and the closing phenylalanine or tryptophan. A D gene is named only where the DNA matches it firmly. Clone size is stated in some rows and not others, as once, few, many or a class when expanded.

j_gene | abundance | v_gene | d_gene | CDR3nt | CDR3aa
TRBJ1-5 | NA | TRBV2 | NA | TGTGCCAGCAGTGCAACCAGTGCGGGAGAGCCCCAGCATTTT | CASSATSAGEPQHF
TRBJ2-5 | NA | TRBV7-2 | TRBD2 | TGTGCCAGCAGCTTCACTAGCGGGGGGGTAGGAGAGACCCAGTACTTC | CASSFTSGGVGETQYF
TRBJ1-2 | NA | TRBV6-5 | TRBD1 | TGTGCCAGCAGTTACTCGGGACAGGGGGCGGGTGGCTACACCTTC | CASSYSGQGAGGYTF
TRBJ1-6 | few | TRBV5-4 | NA | TGTGCCAGCAGCTTGTTTGGGTCAGGGCGCCCCCTCCACTTT | CASSLFGSGRPLHF
TRBJ2-6 | NA | TRBV6-6 | NA | TGTGCCAGCAGTTCCTCGGCTGGTGGGGCCAACGTCCTGACTTTC | CASSSSAGGANVLTF
TRBJ1-2 | NA | TRBV7-2 | TRBD1 | TGTGCCAGCAGCTTAAGGGACAGGGGGCCCCATGGCTACACCTTC | CASSLRDRGPHGYTF
TRBJ1-4 | once | TRBV29-1 | TRBD1 | TGCAGCGTGGACACACCCGGACAGGGGAGTTTCGAATGTAATGAAAAACTGTTTTTT | CSVDTPGQGSFECNEKLFF
TRBJ1-2 | NA | TRBV6-5 | NA | TGTGCCAGCAGTCCGATGACAGCCTATGGCTACACCTTC | CASSPMTAYGYTF
TRBJ2-1 | once | TRBV11-2 | NA | TGTGCCAGCAGCTTAGCAAGCGAGAATGAGCAGTTCTTC | CASSLASENEQFF
TRBJ1-1 | once | TRBV5-1 | NA | TGCGCCAGCAGCCGGACACTTCTCAACACTGAAGCTTTCTTT | CASSRTLLNTEAFF
TRBJ1-6 | NA | TRBV5-6 | TRBD1 | TGTGCCAGCAGCTTGGCTTACTCAGGGGGCGCGTATTCACCCCTCCACTTT | CASSLAYSGGAYSPLHF
TRBJ2-2 | NA | TRBV5-1 | TRBD1 | TGCGCCAGCAGCTACCGGGACAGGCGAGCCACCGGGGAGCTGTTTTTT | CASSYRDRRATGELFF
TRBJ2-6 | once | TRBV3-1/TRBV3-2 | NA | TGTGCCAGCAGGCCCCAGGGGAGCGGGGCCAACGTCCTGACTTTC | CASRPQGSGANVLTF
TRBJ2-2 | NA | TRBV19 | NA | TGTGCCAGTAGTCCCCTCCCGGGGACTCAGTGGAGAGTAGGCAACCGGGAGCTGTTTTTT | CASSPLPGTQWRVGNRELFF
TRBJ2-5 | NA | TRBV5-1 | TRBD1 | TGCGCCAGCAGCTCCGAGGGGGCTCAGACCCAGTACTTC | CASSSEGAQTQYF
TRBJ1-2 | once | TRBV5-4 | NA | TGTGCCAGCAGCTTGCCCACTAACAGGGATTATGGCTACACCTTC | CASSLPTNRDYGYTF
TRBJ1-6 | once | TRBV19 | NA | TGTGCCAGTTCGGTCCGGGAGGCCTCCTATAATTCACCCCTCCACTTT | CASSVREASYNSPLHF
TRBJ2-3 | few | TRBV14 | NA | TGTGCCAGCAGCCACGCACACCTTGCCACAGATACGCAGTATTTT | CASSHAHLATDTQYF
TRBJ2-7 | NA | TRBV25-1 | NA | TGTGCCAGCAGGGGGTGGAGGGCTCCCTACGAGCAGTACTTC | CASRGWRAPYEQYF
TRBJ1-2 | few | TRBV18 | NA | TGTGCCAGCTCACCATTCGAGACAGGAAGCTATGGCTACACCTTC | CASSPFETGSYGYTF
TRBJ1-2 | NA | TRBV9 | TRBD1 | TGTGCCAGCAGCGTAGGACAGGGCTATGGCTACACCTTC | CASSVGQGYGYTF
TRBJ2-7 | NA | TRBV27 | NA | TGTGCCAGCAGTCCCCGTGGGGGCTTTTTGTACGAGCAGTACTTC | CASSPRGGFLYEQYF
TRBJ1-6 | NA | TRBV3-1/TRBV3-2 | NA | TGTGCCAGCAGCTCTGGACAGTGGGATTCACCCCTCCACTTT | CASSSGQWDSPLHF
TRBJ1-2 | NA | TRBV10-3 | NA | TGTGCCATCAGTGATGGGCCATATGGCTACACCTTC | CAISDGPYGYTF